This TCR beta chain was documented in a study of T cells in Graves' hyperthyroidism and ophthalmopathy. Study-level findings and limits: It was a median about seven months before onset that the model predicted ophthalmopathy. Blood shared most expanded thyroid clonotypes above 0.001.

Trimming took 3 bases from V and 9 from J, leaving 21 bases between them. CDR3 length equals 15 residues. CDR1 and CDR2 (germline): DFQATT, SNEGSKA (reference sequence). The source material, RNA transcripts, was used to amplify TCR beta CDR3 regions. The HTBI set primed first-round TCR CDR3 RT-PCR. MiXCR, run by TCRdb on the multiplex PCR reads, gives a single entry per CDR3 protein. The sample comprises approximately 600,000 distinct CDR3 sequences, about 14% of which are singletons, and less than 9% rests with the top ten. This clonotype has only a few counts. Its antigen remains unidentified. The receptor was isolated from a young woman with Graves' ophthalmopathy. The sequenced material came from blood. The chain recombines TRBV20-1 with TRBJ2-1; D call uncertain. The CDR3 loop reads CSARSWARSDAEQFF. DNA of the CDR3: TGCAGTGCTAGGAGTTGGGCTAGAAGCGACGCTGAGCAGTTCTTC.